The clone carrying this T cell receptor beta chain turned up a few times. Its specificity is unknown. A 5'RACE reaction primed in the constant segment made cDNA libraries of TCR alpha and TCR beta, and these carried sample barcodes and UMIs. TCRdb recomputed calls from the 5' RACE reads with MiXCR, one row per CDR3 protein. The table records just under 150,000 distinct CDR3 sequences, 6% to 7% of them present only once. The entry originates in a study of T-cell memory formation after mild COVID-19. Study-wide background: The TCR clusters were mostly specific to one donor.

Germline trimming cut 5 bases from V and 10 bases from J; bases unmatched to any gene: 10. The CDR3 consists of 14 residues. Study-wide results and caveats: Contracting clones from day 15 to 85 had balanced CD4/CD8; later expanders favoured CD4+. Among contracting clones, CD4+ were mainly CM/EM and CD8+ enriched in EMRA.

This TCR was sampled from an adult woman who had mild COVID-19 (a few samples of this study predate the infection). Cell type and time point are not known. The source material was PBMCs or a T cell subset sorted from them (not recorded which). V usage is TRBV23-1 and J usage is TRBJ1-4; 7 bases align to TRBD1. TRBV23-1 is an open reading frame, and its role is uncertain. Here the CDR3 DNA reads TGCGCCAGCAGTACCACAGGGGACAACGGAAAACTGTTTTTT. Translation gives CASSTTGDNGKLFF.